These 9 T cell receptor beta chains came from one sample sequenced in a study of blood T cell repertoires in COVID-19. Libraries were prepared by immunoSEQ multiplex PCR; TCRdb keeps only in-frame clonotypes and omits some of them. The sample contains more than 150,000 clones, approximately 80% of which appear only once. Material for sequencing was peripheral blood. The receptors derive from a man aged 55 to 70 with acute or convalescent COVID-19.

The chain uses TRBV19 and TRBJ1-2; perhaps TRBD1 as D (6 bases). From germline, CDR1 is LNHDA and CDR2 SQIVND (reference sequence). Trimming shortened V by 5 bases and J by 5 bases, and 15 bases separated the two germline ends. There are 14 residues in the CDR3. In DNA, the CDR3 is TGTGCCAGTAGTGGGGGCCCGCCCAATTATGGCTACACCTTC. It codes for CASSGGPPNYGYTF.

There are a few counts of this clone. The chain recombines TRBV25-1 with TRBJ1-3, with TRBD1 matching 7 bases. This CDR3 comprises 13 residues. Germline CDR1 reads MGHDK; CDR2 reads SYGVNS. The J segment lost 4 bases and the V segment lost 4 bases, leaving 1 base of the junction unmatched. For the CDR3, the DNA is TGTGCCAGCAGTGTGACAGGGGGAAACACCATATATTTT. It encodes CASSVTGGNTIYF.

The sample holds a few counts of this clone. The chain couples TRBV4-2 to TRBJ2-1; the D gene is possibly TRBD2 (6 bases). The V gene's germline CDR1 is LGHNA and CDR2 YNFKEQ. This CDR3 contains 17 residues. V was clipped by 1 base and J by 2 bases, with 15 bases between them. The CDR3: CASSQARGSGPYNEQFF. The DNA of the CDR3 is TGTGCCAGCAGCCAAGCTCGAGGTAGCGGTCCCTACAATGAGCAGTTCTTC.

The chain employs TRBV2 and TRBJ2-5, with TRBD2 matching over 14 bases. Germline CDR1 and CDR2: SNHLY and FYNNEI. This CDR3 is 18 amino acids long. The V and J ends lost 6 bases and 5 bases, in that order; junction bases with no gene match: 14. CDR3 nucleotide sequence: TGTGCCAGCAGCCGATACATTCCGGGACTAGCGGGAGTGGAGACCCAGTACTTC. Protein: CASSRYIPGLAGVETQYF.

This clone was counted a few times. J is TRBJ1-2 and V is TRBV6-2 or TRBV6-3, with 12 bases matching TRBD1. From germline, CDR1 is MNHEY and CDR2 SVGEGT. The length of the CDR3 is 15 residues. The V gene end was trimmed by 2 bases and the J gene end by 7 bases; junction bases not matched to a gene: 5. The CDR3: CASSYGTGGASGYTF. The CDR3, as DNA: TGTGCCAGCAGTTACGGGACAGGGGGCGCGTCTGGCTACACCTTC.

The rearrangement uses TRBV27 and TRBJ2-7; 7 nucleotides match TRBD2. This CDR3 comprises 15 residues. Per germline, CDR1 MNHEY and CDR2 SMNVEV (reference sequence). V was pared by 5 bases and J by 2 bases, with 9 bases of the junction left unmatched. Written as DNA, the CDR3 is TGTGCCAGCAGTCCCCTTTCGGCGGGGGCCTACGAGCAGTACTTC. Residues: CASSPLSAGAYEQYF.

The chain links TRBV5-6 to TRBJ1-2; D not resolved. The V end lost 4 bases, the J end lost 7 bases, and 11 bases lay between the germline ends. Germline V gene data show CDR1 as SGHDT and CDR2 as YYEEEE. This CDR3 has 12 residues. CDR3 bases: TGTGCCAGCAGCGCGGCAATGGCTGGCTACACCTTC. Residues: CASSAAMAGYTF.

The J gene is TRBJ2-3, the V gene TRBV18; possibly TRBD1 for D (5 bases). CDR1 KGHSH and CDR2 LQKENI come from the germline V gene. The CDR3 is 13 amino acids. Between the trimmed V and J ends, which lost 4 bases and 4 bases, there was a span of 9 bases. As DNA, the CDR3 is TGTGCCAGCTCACTCCAGGGTGCAGATACGCAGTATTTT. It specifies CASSLQGADTQYF.

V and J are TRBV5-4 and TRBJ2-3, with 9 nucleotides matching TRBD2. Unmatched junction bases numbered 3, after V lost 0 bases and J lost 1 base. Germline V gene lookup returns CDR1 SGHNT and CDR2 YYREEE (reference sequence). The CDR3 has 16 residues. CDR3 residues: CASSLGSGGRTDTQYF. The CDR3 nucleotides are TGTGCCAGCAGCTTGGGTAGCGGGGGACGCACAGATACGCAGTATTTT.